This T cell receptor beta chain was sequenced in a study of neurological immune-mediated disorders. Overall study context: Of the multiple sclerosis patients, about 34 in total, some 30 were relapsing-remitting and 3 were secondary progressive. Whole-study results and caveats: In HTLV-1-associated myelopathy, TCR clonal expansion was greatest, and in multiple sclerosis it was least, below healthy controls. Phylogenetic grouping put 18 of 34 multiple sclerosis patients' repertoires into one related-CDR3 cluster, a possible signature.

5'RACE with 10-nucleotide random UMIs produced the cDNA. TCRdb re-derived calls from the 5' RACE reads in MiXCR, one entry per CDR3 protein. This table holds tens of thousands of distinct CDR3 sequences, roughly 3.7% found once. CDR1 and CDR2 from the germline V gene are SGHRS and YFSETQ. This CDR3 is 13 amino acids long. This clonotype has a count of ten or more. What it binds is not known. Compared with germline, one end of the junction differs, possibly owing to a read error. The chain combines TRBV5-1 with TRBJ1-5; TRBD1 is a possible D gene (6 bases). The specimen was PBMCs. This receptor was identified in a man aged 45-60 years with multiple sclerosis. CDR3 residues: CASSKDSNQPQNF. The CDR3 nucleotides read TGCGCCAGCAGCAAGGACAGCAATCAGCCCCAGAATTTT.